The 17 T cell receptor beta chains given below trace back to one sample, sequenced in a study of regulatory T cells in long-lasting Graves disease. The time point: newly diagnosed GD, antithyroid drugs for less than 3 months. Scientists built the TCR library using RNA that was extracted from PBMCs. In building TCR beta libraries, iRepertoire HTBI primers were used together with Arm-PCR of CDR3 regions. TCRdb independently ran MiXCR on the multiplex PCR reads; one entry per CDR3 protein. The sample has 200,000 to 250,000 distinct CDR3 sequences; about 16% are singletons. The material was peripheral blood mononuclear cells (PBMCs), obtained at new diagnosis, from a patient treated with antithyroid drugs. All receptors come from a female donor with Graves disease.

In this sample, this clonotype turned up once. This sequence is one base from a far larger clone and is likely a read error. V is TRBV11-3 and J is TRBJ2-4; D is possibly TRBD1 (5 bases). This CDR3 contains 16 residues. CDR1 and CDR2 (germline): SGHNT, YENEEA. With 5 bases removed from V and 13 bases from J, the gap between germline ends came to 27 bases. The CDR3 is CASSPLRANVGNEQYF. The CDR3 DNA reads TGTGCCAGCAGCCCGCTCAGGGCGAACGTGGGCAATGAGCAGTACTTC.

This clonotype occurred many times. As DNA, the CDR3 is TGCAGTGGGAAAGCGGGAGGCTCCTACAATGAGCAGTTCTTC. This translates into CSGKAGGSYNEQFF. V and J are TRBV20-1 and TRBJ2-1; 9 bases fit TRBD2. Unmatched junction bases numbered 4, after V lost 7 bases and J lost 0 bases. Germline lookup yields CDR1 DFQATT and CDR2 SNEGSKA (reference sequence). The CDR3 is 14 amino acids.

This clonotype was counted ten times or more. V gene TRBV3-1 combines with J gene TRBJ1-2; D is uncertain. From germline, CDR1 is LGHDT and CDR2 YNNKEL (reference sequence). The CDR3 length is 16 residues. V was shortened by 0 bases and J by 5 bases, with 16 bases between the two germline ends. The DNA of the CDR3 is TGTGCCAGCAGCCAAGATTGGCCAGCGCCCAAATATGGCTACACCTTC. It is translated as CASSQDWPAPKYGYTF.

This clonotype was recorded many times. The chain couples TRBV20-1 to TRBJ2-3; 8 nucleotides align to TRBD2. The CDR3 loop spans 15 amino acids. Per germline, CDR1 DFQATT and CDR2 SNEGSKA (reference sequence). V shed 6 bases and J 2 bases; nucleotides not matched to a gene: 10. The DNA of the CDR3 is TGCAGTGCCGTGCCAGGACTAGCCGACACAGATACGCAGTATTTT. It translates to CSAVPGLADTDTQYF.

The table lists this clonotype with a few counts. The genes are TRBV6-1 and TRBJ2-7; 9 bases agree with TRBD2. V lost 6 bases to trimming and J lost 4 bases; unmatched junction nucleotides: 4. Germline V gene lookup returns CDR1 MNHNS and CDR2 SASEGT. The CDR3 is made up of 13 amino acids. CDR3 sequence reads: CASRRGREYEQYF. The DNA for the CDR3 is TGTGCCAGCAGGCGCGGGAGGGAATACGAGCAGTACTTC.

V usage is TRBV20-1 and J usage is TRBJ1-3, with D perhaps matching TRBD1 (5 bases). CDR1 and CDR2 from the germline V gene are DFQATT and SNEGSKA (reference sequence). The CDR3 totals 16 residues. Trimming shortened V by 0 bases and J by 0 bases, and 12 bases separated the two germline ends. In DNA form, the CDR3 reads TGCAGTGCTAGAGATTTAAGGGACTTCTCTGGAAACACCATATATTTT. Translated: CSARDLRDFSGNTIYF.

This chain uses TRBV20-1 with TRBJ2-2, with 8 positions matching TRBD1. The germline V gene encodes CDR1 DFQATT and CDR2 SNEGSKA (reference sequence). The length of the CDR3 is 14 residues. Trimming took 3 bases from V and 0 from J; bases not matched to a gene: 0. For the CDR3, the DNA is TGCAGTGCTAGCAGGGGGCCGAACACCGGGGAGCTGTTTTTT. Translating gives CSASRGPNTGELFF.

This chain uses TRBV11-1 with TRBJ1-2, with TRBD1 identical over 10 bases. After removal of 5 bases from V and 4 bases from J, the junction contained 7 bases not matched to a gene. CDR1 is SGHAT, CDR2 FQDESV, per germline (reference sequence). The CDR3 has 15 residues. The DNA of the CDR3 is TGTGCCAGCAGCCCACGGACAGGGGGGACCTATGGCTACACCTTC. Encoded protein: CASSPRTGGTYGYTF.

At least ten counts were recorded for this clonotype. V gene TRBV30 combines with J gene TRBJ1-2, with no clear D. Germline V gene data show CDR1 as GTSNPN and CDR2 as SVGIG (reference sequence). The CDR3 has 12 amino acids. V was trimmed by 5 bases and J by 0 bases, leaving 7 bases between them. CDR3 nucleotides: TGTGCCTGGGAACAGACTAACTATGGCTACACCTTC. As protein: CAWEQTNYGYTF.

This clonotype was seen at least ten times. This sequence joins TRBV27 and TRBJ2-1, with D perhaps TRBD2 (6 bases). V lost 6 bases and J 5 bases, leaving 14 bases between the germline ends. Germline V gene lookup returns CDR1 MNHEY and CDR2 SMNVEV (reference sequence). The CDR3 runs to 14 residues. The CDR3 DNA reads TGTGCCAGCAGCCGAAGACGGGAGAACAATGAGCAGTTCTTC. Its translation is CASSRRRENNEQFF.

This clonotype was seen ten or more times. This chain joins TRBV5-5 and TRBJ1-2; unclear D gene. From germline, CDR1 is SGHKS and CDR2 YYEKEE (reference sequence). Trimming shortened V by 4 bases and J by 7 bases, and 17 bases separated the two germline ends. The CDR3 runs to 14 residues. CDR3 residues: CASSQRGNWVGYTF. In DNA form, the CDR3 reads TGTGCCAGCAGCCAACGAGGGAATTGGGTTGGCTACACCTTC.

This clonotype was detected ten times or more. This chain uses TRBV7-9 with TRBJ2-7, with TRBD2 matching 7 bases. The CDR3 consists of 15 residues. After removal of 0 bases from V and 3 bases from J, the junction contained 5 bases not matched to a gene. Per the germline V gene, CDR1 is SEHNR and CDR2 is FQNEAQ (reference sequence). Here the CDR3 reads CASSLAGGESYEQYF. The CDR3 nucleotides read TGTGCCAGCAGCTTAGCGGGAGGGGAGAGCTACGAGCAGTACTTC. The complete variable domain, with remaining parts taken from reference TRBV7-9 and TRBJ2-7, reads DTGVSQNPRHKITKRGQNVTFRCDPISEHNRLYWYRQTLGQGPEFLTYFQNEAQLEKSRLLSDRFSAERPKGSFSTLEIQRTEQGDSAMYLCASSLAGGESYEQYFGPGTRLTVT.

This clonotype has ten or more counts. The CDR3 DNA follows: TGTGCCAGCAGCCAAGGAGGACTAGCGGAGGACACATGGGAGACCCAGTACTTC. Translated, it gives CASSQGGLAEDTWETQYF. The gene calls are TRBV3-1 and TRBJ2-5; 10 positions agree with TRBD2. The CDR3 consists of 18 residues. The ends lost 1 base at V and 5 bases at J; junction bases unmatched: 13. The V gene's germline CDR1 is LGHDT and CDR2 YNNKEL (reference sequence).

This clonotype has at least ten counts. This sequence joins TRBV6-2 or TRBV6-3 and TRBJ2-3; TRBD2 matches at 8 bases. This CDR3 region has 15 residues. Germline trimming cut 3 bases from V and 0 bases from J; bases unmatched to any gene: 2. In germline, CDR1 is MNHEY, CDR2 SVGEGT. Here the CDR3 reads CASSYSSGSTDTQYF. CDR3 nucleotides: TGTGCCAGCAGTTATTCTAGCGGGAGCACAGATACGCAGTATTTT.

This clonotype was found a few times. For the CDR3, the DNA is TGTGCCAGCAGTTTAGGAGGGCTCTCAGGTACGCAGTATTTT. Protein sequence: CASSLGGLSGTQYF. This chain joins TRBV12-3 or TRBV12-4 and TRBJ2-3; D might be TRBD2 (5 bases). The CDR3 runs to 14 residues. Trimming shortened V by 1 base and J by 8 bases, and 13 bases separated the two germline ends.

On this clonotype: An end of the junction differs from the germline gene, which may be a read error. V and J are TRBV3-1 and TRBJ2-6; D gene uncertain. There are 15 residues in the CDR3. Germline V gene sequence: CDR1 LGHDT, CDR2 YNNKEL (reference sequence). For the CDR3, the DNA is TGTGCCAGCAGCCAAGATAACTCTCGGGCCATCGTCCTGACTTTC. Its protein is CASSQDNSRAIVLTF. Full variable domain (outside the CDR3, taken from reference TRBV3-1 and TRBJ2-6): DTAVSQTPKYLVTQMGNDKSIKCEQNLGHDTMYWYKQDSKKFLKIMFSYNNKELIINETVPNRFSPKSPDKAHLNLHINSLELGDSAVYFCASSQDNSRAIVLTFGAGSRLTVL.

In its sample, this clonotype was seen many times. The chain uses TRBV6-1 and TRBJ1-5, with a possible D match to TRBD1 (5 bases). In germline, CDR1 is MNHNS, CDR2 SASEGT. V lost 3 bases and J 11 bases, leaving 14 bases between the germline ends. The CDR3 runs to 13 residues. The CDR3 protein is CASSETAPLAQHF. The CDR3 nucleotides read TGTGCCAGCAGTGAGACAGCCCCCCTAGCCCAGCATTTT.